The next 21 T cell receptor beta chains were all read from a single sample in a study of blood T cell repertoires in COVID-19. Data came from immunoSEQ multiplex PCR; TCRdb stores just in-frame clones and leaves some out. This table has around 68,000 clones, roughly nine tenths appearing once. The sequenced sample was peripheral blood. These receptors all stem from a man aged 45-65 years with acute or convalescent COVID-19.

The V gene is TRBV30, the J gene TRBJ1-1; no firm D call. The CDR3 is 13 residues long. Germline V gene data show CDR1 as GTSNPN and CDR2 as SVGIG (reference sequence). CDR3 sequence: CAGTLPGRTEAFF. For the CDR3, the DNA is TGTGCTGGAACCTTGCCGGGGAGGACTGAAGCTTTCTTT.

CDR3 DNA sequence: TGTGCCACCAGTGTTCCCTCGGAGGCAGATACGCAGTATTTT. Translating it yields CATSVPSEADTQYF. J is TRBJ2-3 and V is TRBV24-1, with D possibly being TRBD2 (5 bases). CDR3 length: 14 amino acids. CDR1 and CDR2 (germline): KGHDR, SFDVKD. The V and J ends lost 5 bases and 4 bases respectively, with 12 bases between them.

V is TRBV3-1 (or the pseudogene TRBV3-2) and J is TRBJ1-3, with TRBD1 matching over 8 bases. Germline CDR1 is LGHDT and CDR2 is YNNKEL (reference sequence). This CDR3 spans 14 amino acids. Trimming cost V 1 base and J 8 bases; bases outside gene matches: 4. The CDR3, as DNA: TGTGCCAGCAGCCAAGCAGGGGGCGGGGACACCATATATTTT. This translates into CASSQAGGGDTIYF.

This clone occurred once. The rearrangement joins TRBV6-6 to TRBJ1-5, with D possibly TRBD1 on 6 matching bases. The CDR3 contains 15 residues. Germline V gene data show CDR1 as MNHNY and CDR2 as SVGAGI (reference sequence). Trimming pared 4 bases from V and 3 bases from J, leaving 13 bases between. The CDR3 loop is CASSSRGENNQPQHF. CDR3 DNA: TGTGCCAGCAGTTCCAGGGGAGAGAACAATCAGCCCCAGCATTTT.

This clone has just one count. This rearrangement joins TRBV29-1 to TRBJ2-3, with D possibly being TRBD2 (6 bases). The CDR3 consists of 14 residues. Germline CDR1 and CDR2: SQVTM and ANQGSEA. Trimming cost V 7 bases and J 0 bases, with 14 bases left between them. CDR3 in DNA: TGCAGCGCCACGCAGCGGGTTAGCACAGATACGCAGTATTTT. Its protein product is CSATQRVSTDTQYF.

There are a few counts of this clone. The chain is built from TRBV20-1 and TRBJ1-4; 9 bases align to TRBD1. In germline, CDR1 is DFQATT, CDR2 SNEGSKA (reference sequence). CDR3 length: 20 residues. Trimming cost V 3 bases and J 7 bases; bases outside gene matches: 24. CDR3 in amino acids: CSASSNRPGQGSRGREKLFF. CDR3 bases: TGCAGTGCTAGTAGTAATCGCCCGGGACAGGGAAGTAGGGGCCGTGAAAAACTGTTTTTT.

DNA for the CDR3: TGTGCCAGCAGCCCCAAATACAGGGTGGGTAACGAGCAGTACTTC. Its translation: CASSPKYRVGNEQYF. The gene calls are TRBV7-9 and TRBJ2-7; the D gene is possibly TRBD1 (6 bases). Germline CDR1 reads SEHNR; CDR2 reads FQNEAQ (reference sequence). The CDR3 spans 15 residues. V was clipped by 5 bases and J by 5 bases, with 19 bases between them.

The CDR3 coding sequence is TGTGCCAGCAGTTCCGGACTAGGATACACCGGGGAGCTGTTTTTT. It is translated as CASSSGLGYTGELFF. The V gene is TRBV6-2 or TRBV6-3, the J gene TRBJ2-2; 7 nucleotides match TRBD2. The V and J ends lost 4 bases and 3 bases, in that order; junction bases with no gene match: 5. The CDR3 loop spans 15 amino acids. The V gene's germline CDR1 is MNHEY and CDR2 SVGEGT.

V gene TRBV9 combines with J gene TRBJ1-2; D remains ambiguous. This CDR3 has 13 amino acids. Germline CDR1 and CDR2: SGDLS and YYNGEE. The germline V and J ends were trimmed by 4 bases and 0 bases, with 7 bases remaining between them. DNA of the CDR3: TGTGCCAGCAGCTTGGGAGCTAACTATGGCTACACCTTC. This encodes CASSLGANYGYTF.

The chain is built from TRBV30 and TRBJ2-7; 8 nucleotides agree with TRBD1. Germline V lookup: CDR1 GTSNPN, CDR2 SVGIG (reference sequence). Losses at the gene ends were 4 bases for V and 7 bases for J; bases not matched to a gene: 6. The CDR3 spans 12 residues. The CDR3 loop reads CAWKPGGGEQYF. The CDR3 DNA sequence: TGTGCCTGGAAGCCAGGGGGCGGGGAGCAGTACTTC.

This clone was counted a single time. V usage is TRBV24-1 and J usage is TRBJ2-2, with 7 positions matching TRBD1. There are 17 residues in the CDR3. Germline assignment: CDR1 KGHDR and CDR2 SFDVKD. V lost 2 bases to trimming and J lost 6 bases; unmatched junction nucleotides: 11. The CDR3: CATSDSTGIGRAGELFF. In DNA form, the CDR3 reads TGTGCCACCAGTGATTCGACAGGGATCGGAAGGGCCGGGGAGCTGTTTTTT.

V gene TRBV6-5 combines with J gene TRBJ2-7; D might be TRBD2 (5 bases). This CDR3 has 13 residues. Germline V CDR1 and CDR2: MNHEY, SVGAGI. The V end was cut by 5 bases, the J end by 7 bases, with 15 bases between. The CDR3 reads CASSKRGRGEQYF. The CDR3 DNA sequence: TGTGCCAGCAGTAAGCGAGGAAGAGGGGAGCAGTACTTC.

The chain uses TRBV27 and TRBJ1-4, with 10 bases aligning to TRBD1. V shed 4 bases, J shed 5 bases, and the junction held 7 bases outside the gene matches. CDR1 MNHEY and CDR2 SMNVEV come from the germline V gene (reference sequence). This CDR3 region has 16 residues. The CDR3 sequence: CASSSLTGGRNEKLFF. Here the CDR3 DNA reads TGTGCCAGCAGTTCCCTGACAGGGGGCCGAAATGAAAAACTGTTTTTT.

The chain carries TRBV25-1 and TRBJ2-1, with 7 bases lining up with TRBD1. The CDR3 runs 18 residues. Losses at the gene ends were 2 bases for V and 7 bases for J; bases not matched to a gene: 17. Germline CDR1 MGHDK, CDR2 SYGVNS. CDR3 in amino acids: CASSEVGNRGKGTNEQFF. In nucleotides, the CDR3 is TGTGCCAGCAGTGAAGTAGGAAACAGGGGCAAGGGTACAAATGAGCAGTTCTTC.

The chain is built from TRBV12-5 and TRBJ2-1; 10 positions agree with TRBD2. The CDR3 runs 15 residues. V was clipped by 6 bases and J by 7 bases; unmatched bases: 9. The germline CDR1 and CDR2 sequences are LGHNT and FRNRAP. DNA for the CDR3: TGTGCTAGTGGCCAGGGACTAGCGAATAGAAATGAGCAGTTCTTC. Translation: CASGQGLANRNEQFF.

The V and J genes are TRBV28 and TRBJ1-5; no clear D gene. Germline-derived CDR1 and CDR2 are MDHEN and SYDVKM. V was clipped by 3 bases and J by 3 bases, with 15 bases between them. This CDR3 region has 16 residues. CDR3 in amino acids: CASSLGPGSANQPQHF. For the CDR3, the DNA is TGTGCCAGCAGTTTGGGTCCGGGATCCGCCAATCAGCCCCAGCATTTT.

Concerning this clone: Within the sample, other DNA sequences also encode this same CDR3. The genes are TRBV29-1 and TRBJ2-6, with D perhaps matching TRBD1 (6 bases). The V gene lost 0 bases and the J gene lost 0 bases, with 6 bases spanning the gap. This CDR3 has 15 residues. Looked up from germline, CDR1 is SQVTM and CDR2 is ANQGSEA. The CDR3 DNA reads TGCAGCGTTGAAGAGGGGGCCTCTGGGGCCAACGTCCTGACTTTC. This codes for CSVEEGASGANVLTF.

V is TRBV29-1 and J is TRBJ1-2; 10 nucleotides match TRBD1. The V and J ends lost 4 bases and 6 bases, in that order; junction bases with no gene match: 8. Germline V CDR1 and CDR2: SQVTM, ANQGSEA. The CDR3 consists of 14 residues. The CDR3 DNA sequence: TGCAGCGTTGTAGGGGACAGGGGAGGTAATGGCTACACCTTC. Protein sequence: CSVVGDRGGNGYTF.

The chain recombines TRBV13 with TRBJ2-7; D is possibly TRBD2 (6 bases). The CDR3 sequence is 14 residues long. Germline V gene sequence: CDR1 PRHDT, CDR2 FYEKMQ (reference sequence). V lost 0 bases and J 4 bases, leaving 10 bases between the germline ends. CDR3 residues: CASSLGGTPYEQYV. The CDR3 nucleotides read TGTGCCAGCAGCTTAGGGGGGACTCCTTACGAGCAGTACGTC.

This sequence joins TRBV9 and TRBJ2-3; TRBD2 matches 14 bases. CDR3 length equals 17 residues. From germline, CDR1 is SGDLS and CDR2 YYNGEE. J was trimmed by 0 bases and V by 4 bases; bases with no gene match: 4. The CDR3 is CASSLRTSGRSTDTQYF. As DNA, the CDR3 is TGTGCCAGCAGCCTTCGGACTAGCGGGAGGAGCACAGATACGCAGTATTTT.

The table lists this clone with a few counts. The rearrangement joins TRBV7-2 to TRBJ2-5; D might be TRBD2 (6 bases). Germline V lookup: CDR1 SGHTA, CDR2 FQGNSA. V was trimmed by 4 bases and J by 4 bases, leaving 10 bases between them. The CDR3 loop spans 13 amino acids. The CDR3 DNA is TGTGCCAGCAGCTGGCGGGGACGAGAGACCCAGTACTTC. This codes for CASSWRGRETQYF.